This T cell receptor (beta chain) originates from a study of CD8 T cells in Susac syndrome (dated by TCRdb to about 2019). Turning to the overall study: Among the Susac syndrome patients who were sequenced, clinically active disease was present in six and clinical remission was observed in fewer than ten. Repertoire sequencing was used to test whether CD8+ T cell activation and differentiation in Susac syndrome was antigen driven. At blood withdrawal, Susac syndrome patients were therapy-naive, treated with corticosteroids (with IVIg additionally given to some), or treated with IVIg alone. Points the paper makes about the study in general: The number of individuals in the TCR sequencing and HLA analysis was recognized as being relatively small. In patients with Susac syndrome, the CD4+ T cell repertoire showed no detectable clonal expansion.

Regarding this clonotype: The antigen it recognizes is unknown. The sample holds no much larger clone one base away, and base qualities are not on file.

RNA was extracted using the RNeasy kit, and roughly 0.45 to 1 microgram was reverse transcribed with random hexamers. The immunoSEQ multiplex PCR assay, covering 54 Vbeta and 13 Jbeta segments, was used to amplify TCR beta CDR3 regions. Bias from PCR amplification was corrected by using a synthetic template baseline for primer optimization and for computational correction. In the source study's methods: Reads were annotated to V, D and J genes per IMGT and analyzed with immunoSEQ Analyzer, keeping only productive sequences. Clonality was calculated as one minus the Shannon entropy normalized by log2 of the number of productive unique sequences. Public and private clones were assessed among the 100 most prevalent clones of each patient and control. Susac-specific clones were defined as absent from healthy and MS cohorts, roughly 1,100 published viral clones and other ImmuneACCESS disease sequences. TCRdb applied fastp at Q25 and MiXCR to the public reads, then kept only in-frame beta chains. Every distinct CDR3 protein forms one entry, paired with its most common genes and DNA. The V and J calls here are based on TCRdb, not the publication. The sample has approximately 180,000 distinct CDR3 sequences on record, roughly 90% of them singletons. The biggest ten clones account for about 0.09% of the sample.

The CDR1 and CDR2 encoded by the germline V gene (reference sequence) are SEHNR and FQNEAQ. A distance of 4 bases separates the germline ends of V and J, which lose 1 base and 9 bases respectively. The cysteine opens and the phenylalanine closes a CDR3 of 11 amino acids. Just the 33-base CDR3 DNA is kept, in frame starting at base 1. High-throughput TCR beta sequencing profiled peripheral blood CD8+ and CD4+ T cells from healthy donors, Susac syndrome patients and multiple sclerosis patients. The Susac syndrome patients fulfilled recently defined diagnostic criteria for either definite or probable disease. Bulk CD8+ and CD4+ T cells were purified magnetically by negative isolation, whereas CD8+ TEMRA cells were enriched by FACS. Blood was drawn into EDTA tubes, processed within 24 hours, and PBMCs were isolated by density gradient centrifugation. PBMCs intended for TCR sequencing were frozen in liquid nitrogen and were later thawed in a 37 degrees C water bath. Purity of sorted or isolated CD4+, CD8+ and CD8+ TEMRA cells was at least 90%.

The sequence is built from TRBV7-9 and TRBJ2-1, with the D gene too uncertain to name. The sample comprised CD4+ T cells from PBMCs. The sequence came from a human donor with Susac syndrome. The DNA sequence is as follows: TGTGCCAGCAGCTTAGTAAGTGAGCAGTTCTTC. Its product reads: CASSLVSEQFF.